This T cell receptor (beta chain) was sequenced during a study of radiotherapy plus CTLA-4 blockade in lung cancer. CDR3 length: 16 amino acids. CDR1 and CDR2 (germline): KGHSH, LQKENI. Trimming took 4 bases from V and 7 from J, leaving 19 bases between them. The table came from immunoSEQ multiplex PCR; TCRdb's copy has only in-frame clones and leaves some out. The sample yields roughly 42,000 clones, more than 70% seen once. The receptor's source is a human donor with non-small cell lung cancer that progressed on radiotherapy plus ipilimumab. The chain carries TRBV18 and TRBJ1-4; D gene unclear. The source was peripheral blood, collected from a patient treated with radiotherapy plus ipilimumab. The CDR3 sequence: CASSRSSLRAGEKLFF. CDR3 coding DNA: TGTGCCAGCTCACGTTCAAGTTTGAGGGCTGGTGAAAAACTGTTTTTT.